This T cell receptor beta chain was sequenced during a study of CD8+CD57+ T cells in acquired aplastic anemia. CD8+CD57+ cell expansion, shown by flow cytometry, had occurred in the patients selected for sequencing. TCR beta VDJ and CDR3 were profiled, and genomic DNA was the template. TCRdb analysed the reads with MiXCR anew, one entry per CDR3 protein. The sample includes more than 150,000 distinct CDR3 sequences, under 55% of them seen just once. Germline loops: CDR1 MNHNS, CDR2 SASEGT. Losses at the gene ends were 3 bases for V and 10 bases for J; bases not matched to a gene: 16. The CDR3 is made up of 18 amino acids.

The sequenced sample consisted of sorted CD4+, CD8+, or CD8+CD57+ T cells (not recorded which) from PBMCs. The chain employs TRBV6-1 and TRBJ1-6; TRBD1 matches at 9 bases. The TCR originated in a human donor with aplastic anemia. The CDR3 nucleotides read TGTGCCAGCAGTGAGATAGGACAGGGGCTCCCTAATCGATCACCCCTCCACTTT. This translates into CASSEIGQGLPNRSPLHF.